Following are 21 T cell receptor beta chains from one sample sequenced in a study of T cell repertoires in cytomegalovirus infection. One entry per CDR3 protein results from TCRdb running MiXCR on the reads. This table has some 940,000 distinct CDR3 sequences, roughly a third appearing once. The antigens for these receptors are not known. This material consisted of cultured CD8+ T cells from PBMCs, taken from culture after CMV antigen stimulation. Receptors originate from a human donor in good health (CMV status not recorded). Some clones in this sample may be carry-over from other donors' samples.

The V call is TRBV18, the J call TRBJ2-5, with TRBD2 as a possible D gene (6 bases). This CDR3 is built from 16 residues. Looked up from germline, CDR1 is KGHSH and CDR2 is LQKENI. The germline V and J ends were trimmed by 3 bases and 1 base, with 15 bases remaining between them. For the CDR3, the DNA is TGTGCCAGCTCACCCGCCGACACGGGAGCCCAAGAGACCCAGTACTTC. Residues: CASSPADTGAQETQYF.

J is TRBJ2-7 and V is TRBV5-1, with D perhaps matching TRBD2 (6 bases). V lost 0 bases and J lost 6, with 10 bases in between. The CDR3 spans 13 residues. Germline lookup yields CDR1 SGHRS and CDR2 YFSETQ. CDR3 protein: CASSLAPEGEQYV. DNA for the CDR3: TGCGCCAGCAGCTTGGCCCCGGAGGGCGAGCAGTACGTC.

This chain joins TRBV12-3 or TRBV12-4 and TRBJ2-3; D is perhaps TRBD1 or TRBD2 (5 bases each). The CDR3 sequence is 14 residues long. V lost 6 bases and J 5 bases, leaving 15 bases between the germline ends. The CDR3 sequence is CASRGVLAGDTQYF. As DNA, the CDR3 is TGTGCCAGCAGGGGGGTCCTGGCGGGAGATACGCAGTATTTT.

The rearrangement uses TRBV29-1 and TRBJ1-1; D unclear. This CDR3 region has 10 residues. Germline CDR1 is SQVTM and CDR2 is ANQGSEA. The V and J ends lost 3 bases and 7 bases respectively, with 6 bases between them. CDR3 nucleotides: TGCAGCGTTGAGGGATATGAAGCTTTCTTT. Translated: CSVEGYEAFF.

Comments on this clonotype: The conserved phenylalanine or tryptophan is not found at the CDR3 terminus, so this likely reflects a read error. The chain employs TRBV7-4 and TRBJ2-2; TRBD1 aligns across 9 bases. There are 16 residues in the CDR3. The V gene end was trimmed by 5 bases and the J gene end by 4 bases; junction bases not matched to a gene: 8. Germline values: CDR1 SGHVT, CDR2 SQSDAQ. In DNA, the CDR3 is TGTGCCAGCAGCGTTTCGGGACAGGGACTCACCGGGGAGCTGTTTGTT. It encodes CASSVSGQGLTGELFV.

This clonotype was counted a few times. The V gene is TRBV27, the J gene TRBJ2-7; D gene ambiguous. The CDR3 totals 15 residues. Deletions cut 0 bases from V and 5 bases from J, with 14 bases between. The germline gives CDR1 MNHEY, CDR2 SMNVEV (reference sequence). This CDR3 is CASSLSTSYADEQYV. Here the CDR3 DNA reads TGTGCCAGCAGTTTATCGACCTCTTACGCCGACGAGCAGTACGTC.

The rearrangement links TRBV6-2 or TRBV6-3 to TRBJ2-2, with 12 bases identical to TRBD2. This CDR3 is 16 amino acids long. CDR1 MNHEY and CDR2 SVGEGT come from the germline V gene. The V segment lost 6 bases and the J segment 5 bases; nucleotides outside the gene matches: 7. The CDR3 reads CASRPPGLAGTGELFF. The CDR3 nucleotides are TGTGCCAGCAGACCCCCGGGACTAGCGGGTACCGGGGAGCTGTTTTTT.

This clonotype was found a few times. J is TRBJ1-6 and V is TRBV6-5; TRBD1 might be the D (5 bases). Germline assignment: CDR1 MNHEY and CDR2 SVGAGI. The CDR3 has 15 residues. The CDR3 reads CAVKDTRSYNSPLHF. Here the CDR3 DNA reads TGTGCAGTTAAGGACACTCGGAGCTATAATTCACCCCTCCACTTT.

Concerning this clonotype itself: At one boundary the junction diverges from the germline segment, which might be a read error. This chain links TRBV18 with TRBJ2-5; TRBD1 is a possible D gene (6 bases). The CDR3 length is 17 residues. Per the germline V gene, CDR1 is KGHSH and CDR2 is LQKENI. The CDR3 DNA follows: TGTGTCAGCTCACTTTATCCGGGACACCGCATGGAGGAGACCCAGTACTTC. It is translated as CVSSLYPGHRMEETQYF.

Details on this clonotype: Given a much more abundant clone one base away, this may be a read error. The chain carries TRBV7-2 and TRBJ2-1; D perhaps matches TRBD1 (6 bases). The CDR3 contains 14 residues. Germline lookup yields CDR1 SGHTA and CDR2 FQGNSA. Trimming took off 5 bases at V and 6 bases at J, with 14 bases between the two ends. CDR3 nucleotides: TGTGCCAGCAGCCCGACAGGAGCCTTCAATGAGCAGTTCTTC. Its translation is CASSPTGAFNEQFF.

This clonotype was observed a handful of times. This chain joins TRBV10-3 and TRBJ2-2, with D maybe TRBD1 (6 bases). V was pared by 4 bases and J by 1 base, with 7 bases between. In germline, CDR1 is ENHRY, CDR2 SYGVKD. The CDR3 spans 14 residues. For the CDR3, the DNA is TGTGCCATCAGTGTACAGGGGAACACCGGGGAGCTGTTTTTT. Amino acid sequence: CAISVQGNTGELFF.

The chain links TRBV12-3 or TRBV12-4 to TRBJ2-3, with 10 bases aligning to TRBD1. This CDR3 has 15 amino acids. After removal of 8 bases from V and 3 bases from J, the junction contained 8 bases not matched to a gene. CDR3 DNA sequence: TGTGCCAGCCTTTCGGACAGGGGGAGGACAGATACGCAGTATTTT. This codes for CASLSDRGRTDTQYF.

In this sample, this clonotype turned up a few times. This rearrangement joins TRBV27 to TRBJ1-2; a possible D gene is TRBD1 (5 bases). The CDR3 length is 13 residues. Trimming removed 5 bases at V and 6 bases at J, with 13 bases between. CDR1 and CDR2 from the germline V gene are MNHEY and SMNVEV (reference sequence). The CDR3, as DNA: TGTGCCAGCAGTAGGAGGGTGACAGATGGCTACACCTTC. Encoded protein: CASSRRVTDGYTF.

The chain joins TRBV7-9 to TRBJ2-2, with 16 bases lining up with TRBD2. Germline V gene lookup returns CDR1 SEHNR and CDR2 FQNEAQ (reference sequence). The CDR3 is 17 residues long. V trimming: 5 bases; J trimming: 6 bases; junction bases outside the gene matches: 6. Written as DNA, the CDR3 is TGTGCCAGCAGCGGATCCGGGACTAGCGGGGGGGCCGGGGAGCTGTTTTTT. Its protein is CASSGSGTSGGAGELFF.

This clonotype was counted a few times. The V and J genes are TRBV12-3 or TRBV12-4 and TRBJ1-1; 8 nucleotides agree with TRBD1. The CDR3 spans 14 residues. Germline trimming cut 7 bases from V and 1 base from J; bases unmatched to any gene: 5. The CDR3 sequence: CASTRQGTNTEAFF. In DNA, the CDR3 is TGTGCCAGCACCCGACAGGGGACGAACACTGAAGCTTTCTTT.

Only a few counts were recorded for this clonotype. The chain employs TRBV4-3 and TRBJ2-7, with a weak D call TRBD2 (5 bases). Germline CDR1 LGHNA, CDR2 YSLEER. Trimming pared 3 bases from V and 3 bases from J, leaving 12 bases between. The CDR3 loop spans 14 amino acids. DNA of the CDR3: TGCGCCAGCAGCCAGGTCGGGGAGAGCTACGAGCAGTACGTC. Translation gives CASSQVGESYEQYV.

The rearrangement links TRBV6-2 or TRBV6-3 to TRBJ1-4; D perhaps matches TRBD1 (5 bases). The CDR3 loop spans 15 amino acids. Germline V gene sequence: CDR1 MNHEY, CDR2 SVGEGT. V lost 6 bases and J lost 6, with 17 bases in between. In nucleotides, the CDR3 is TGTGCCAGCAGATCAGGGTCCGGGACGTATGAAAAACTGTTTTTT. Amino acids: CASRSGSGTYEKLFF.

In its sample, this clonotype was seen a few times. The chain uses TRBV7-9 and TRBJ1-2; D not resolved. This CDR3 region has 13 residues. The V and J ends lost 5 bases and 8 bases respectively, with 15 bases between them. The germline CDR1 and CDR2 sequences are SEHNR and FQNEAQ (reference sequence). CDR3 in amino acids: CASSHEGVEGYTF. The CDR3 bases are TGTGCCAGCAGCCACGAGGGAGTGGAGGGCTACACCTTC.

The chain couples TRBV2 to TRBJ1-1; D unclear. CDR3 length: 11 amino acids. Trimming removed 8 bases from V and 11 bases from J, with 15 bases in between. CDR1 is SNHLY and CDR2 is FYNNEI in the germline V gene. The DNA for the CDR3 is TGTGCCAGCGGGGTGGAGTCGATTGCTTTCTTT. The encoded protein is CASGVESIAFF.

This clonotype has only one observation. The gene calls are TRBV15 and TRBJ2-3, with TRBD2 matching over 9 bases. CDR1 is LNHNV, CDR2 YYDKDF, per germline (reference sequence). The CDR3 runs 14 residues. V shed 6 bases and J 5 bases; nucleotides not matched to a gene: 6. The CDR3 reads CATSVSGGVDTQYF. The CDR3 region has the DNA TGTGCCACCAGTGTTAGCGGGGGAGTAGATACGCAGTATTTT.

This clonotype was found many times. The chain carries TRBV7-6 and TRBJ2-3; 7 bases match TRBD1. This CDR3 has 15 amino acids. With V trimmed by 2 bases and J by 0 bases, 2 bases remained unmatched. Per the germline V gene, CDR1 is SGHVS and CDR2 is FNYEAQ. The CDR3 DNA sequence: TGTGCCAGCAGCTTATACAGGGGAAGCACAGATACGCAGTATTTT. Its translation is CASSLYRGSTDTQYF.